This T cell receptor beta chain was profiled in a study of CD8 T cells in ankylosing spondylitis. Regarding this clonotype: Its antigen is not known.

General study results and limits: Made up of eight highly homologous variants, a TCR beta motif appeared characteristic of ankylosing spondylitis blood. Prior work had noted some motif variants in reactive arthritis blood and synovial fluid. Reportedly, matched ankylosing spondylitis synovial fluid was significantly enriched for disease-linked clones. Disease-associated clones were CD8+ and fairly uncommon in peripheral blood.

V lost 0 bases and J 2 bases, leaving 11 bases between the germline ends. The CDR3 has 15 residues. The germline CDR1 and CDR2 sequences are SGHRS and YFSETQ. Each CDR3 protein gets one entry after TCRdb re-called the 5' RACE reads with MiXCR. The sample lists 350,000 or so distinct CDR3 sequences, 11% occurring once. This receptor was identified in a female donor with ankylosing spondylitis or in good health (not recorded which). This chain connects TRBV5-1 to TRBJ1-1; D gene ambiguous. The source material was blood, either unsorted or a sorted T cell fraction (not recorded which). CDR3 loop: CASSLESGANTEAFF. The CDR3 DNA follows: TGCGCCAGCAGCTTGGAATCGGGTGCTAACACTGAAGCTTTCTTT. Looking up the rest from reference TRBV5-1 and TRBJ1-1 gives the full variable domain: KAGVTQTPRYLIKTRGQQVTLSCSPISGHRSVSWYQQTPGQGLQFLFEYFSETQRNKGNFPGRFSGRQFSNSRSEMNVSTLELGDSALYLCASSLESGANTEAFFGQGTRLTVV.